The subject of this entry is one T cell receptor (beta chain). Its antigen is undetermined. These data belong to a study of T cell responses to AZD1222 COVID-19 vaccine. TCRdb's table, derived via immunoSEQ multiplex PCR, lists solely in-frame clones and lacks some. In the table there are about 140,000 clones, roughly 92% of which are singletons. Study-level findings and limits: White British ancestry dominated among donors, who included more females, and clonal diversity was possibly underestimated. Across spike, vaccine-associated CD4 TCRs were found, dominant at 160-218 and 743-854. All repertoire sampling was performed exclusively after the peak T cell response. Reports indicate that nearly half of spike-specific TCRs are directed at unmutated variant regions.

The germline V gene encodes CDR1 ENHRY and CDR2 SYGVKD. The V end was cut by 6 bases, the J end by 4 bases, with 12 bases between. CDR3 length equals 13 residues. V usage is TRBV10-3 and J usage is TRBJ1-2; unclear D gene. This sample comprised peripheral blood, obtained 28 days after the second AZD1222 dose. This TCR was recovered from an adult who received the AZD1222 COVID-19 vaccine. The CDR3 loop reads CAIRPGGSYGYTF. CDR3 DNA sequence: TGTGCCATCAGGCCCGGTGGGAGCTATGGCTACACCTTC.